A selection of T cell receptor beta chains follows, all from one sample in a study of cytomegalovirus exposure and HLA in healthy donors. The method was immunoSEQ multiplex PCR; TCRdb's version includes in-frame clones alone and lacks a portion of them. This sample yields tens of thousands of clones, of which about 73% are seen a single time; more than 8% belongs to the top ten. The sequencing sample was made of PBMCs. The receptors stem from a woman aged 45 to 65 in good health and CMV-seropositive. The CDR3 runs from the conserved cysteine through the conserved F or W. D genes are given only for firm matches. Size tells how often a clone was seen (once, few, many) or the class of an expanded clone, and some rows leave it out.

few | TRBJ2-7 | 16 | TRBV9 | TRBD1 | TGTGCCAGCAGCGAGAGAGCCGGGACAGTATCCTACGAGCAGTACTTC | CASSERAGTVSYEQYF
NA | TRBJ2-2 | 18 | TRBV5-1 | NA | TGCGCCAGCAGCTTGAATTTTCAGGGCTCCTCGAACACCGGGGAGCTGTTTTTT | CASSLNFQGSSNTGELFF
few | TRBJ2-1 | 16 | TRBV5-1 | TRBD1 | TGCGCCAGCAGCTTGGCCGCCGACAGGGGGCACGATGAGCAGTTCTTC | CASSLAADRGHDEQFF
NA | TRBJ2-3 | 17 | TRBV18 | NA | TGTGCCAGCTCAGCGTCTTTAGTAGCGATTAGCACAGATACGCAGTATTTT | CASSASLVAISTDTQYF
NA | TRBJ1-2 | 16 | TRBV4-2 | NA | TGTGCCAGCAGCCAAGAGAAACTGGGCTTCGACTATGGCTACACCTTC | CASSQEKLGFDYGYTF
few | TRBJ2-6 | 13 | TRBV29-1 | NA | TGCAGCGTTGGACACTCTGGGGCCAACGTCCTGACTTTC | CSVGHSGANVLTF
few | TRBJ2-7 | 15 | TRBV6-6 | TRBD2 | TGTGCCAGCAGTTCCACTAGCGGGAGTTTCTCCGAGCAGTACTTC | CASSSTSGSFSEQYF
NA | TRBJ2-1 | 15 | TRBV9 | NA | TGTGCCAGCTCCGTGGAGGACAGCACTTACAATGAGCAGTTCTTC | CASSVEDSTYNEQFF
few | TRBJ1-6 | 18 | TRBV19 | TRBD1 | TGTGCCAGTAGTATCTCGGGACAGGGGAATATCTATAATTCACCCCTCCACTTT | CASSISGQGNIYNSPLHF
NA | TRBJ1-1 | 15 | TRBV2 | NA | TGTGCCAGCAGTGAATCTTACAGGGTGAACACTGAAGCTTTCTTT | CASSESYRVNTEAFF
NA | TRBJ1-1 | 18 | TRBV27 | TRBD1 | TGTGCCAGCAGACCGTTTGGACAGGGGGCGCGAGTTAGCACTGAAGCTTTCTTT | CASRPFGQGARVSTEAFF
NA | TRBJ2-3 | 15 | TRBV14 | NA | TGTGCCAGCAGCCAACGGAACAGAAAGACAGATACGCAGTATTTT | CASSQRNRKTDTQYF
NA | TRBJ1-4 | 14 | TRBV5-4 | TRBD1 | TGTGCCAGCAGCTCAAGACAGGGTTCGGAAAAACTGTTTTTT | CASSSRQGSEKLFF
NA | TRBJ2-3 | 15 | TRBV18 | NA | TGTGCCAGCTCACCAAATCAGGGGTACACAGATACGCAGTATTTT | CASSPNQGYTDTQYF
NA | TRBJ2-3 | 16 | TRBV18 | TRBD2 | TGTGCCAGCTCACTTGTAGCGGGGGGGACCACAGATACGCAGTATTTT | CASSLVAGGTTDTQYF
NA | TRBJ1-3 | 15 | TRBV28 | NA | TGTGCCAGCAGTTTAAGTACAAGGGGGGGAAACACCATATATTTT | CASSLSTRGGNTIYF
NA | TRBJ1-4 | 15 | TRBV5-1 | NA | TGCGCCAGCAGCGTTATTAGTTCAACTAATGAAAAACTGTTTTTT | CASSVISSTNEKLFF
few | TRBJ1-1 | 16 | TRBV10-3 | TRBD1 | TGTGCCATCAGAGGGGACAGGGGGAACATGAACACTGAAGCTTTCTTT | CAIRGDRGNMNTEAFF
few | TRBJ2-7 | 13 | TRBV30 | TRBD2 | TGTGCCTGCACGGGACTAGCGGGAGGCGAGCAGTACTTC | CACTGLAGGEQYF
few | TRBJ2-1 | 15 | TRBV4-2 | NA | TGTGCCAGCAGCCCTTCTAGCGTAGCCTACAATGAGCAGTTCTTC | CASSPSSVAYNEQFF
NA | TRBJ2-7 | 13 | TRBV6-1 | TRBD1 | TGTGCCACCGGGACAGGGGTAAATATAGAGCAGTACTTC | CATGTGVNIEQYF
NA | TRBJ1-2 | 14 | TRBV28 | NA | TGTGCCAGCAGTTTACAGGGAGGGATGGGGGGCTACACCTTC | CASSLQGGMGGYTF
NA | TRBJ1-2 | 16 | TRBV2 | NA | TGTGCCAGCAGGGAGACCGGGATCTCGGGCCGTCATGGCTACACCTTC | CASRETGISGRHGYTF
NA | TRBJ1-4 | 14 | TRBV7-9 | NA | TGTGCCAGCCAAGAGGGACTGTTGCTTGAAAAACTGTTTTTT | CASQEGLLLEKLFF
NA | TRBJ2-1 | 15 | TRBV5-4 | NA | TGTGCCAGCAGTCTGGTCGTACAGGGCAGCAATGAGCAGTTCTTC | CASSLVVQGSNEQFF
NA | TRBJ2-1 | 15 | TRBV5-4 | NA | TGTGCCAGCAGCTTGGCTGGACTACTATCCCTTGAGCAGTTCTTC | CASSLAGLLSLEQFF
NA | TRBJ2-2 | 14 | TRBV7-9 | TRBD1 | TGTGCCAGCGATTCAGGGGGCAACACCGGGGAGCTGTTTTTT | CASDSGGNTGELFF
NA | TRBJ2-7 | 15 | TRBV27 | NA | TGTGCCAGCAGCTCTCAAATCACAGCCTCCTACGAGCAGTACTTC | CASSSQITASYEQYF
NA | TRBJ1-2 | 13 | TRBV7-9 | NA | TGTGCCAGCAGCTCAGACAGGTGGGGTGGCTACACCTTC | CASSSDRWGGYTF
NA | TRBJ1-2 | 14 | TRBV7-2 | NA | TGTGCCAGCAGCCTCCGGGACACCCTCGGTGGCTACACCTTC | CASSLRDTLGGYTF
NA | TRBJ1-1 | 16 | TRBV6-5 | NA | TGTGCCAGCAGTTGGCTCGGGGGGCGTAGAGGGACTGAAGCTTTCTTT | CASSWLGGRRGTEAFF
NA | TRBJ2-1 | 15 | TRBV5-1 | NA | TGCGCCAGCAGCCTAGACCTGAGCTCCTACAATGAGCAGTTCTTC | CASSLDLSSYNEQFF
few | TRBJ1-2 | 13 | TRBV10-3 | NA | TGTGCCACAAAGGAGGGGTCTAACTATGGCTACACCTTC | CATKEGSNYGYTF
NA | TRBJ2-3 | 18 | TRBV7-2 | TRBD2 | TGTGCCAGCAGCTTAGCTAGGACTAGCGGGGGGGAGACAGATACGCAGTATTTT | CASSLARTSGGETDTQYF
once | TRBJ1-1 | 14 | TRBV6-5 | NA | TGTGCCAGCAACGTGCAAAACTTGAACACTGAAGCTTTCTTT | CASNVQNLNTEAFF
NA | TRBJ2-3 | 15 | TRBV30 | TRBD2 | TGTGCCTGGAGTGTACTAGCGGGGGGCCGGGATACGCAGTATTTT | CAWSVLAGGRDTQYF
NA | TRBJ2-2 | 16 | TRBV7-9 | TRBD2 | TGTGCCAGCAGCTTAGTCCCTAGCGGCCTCACCGGGGAGCTGTTTTTT | CASSLVPSGLTGELFF
NA | TRBJ1-2 | 13 | TRBV5-1 | NA | TGCGCCAGCAGCTTGGGAGGAGGAGATGGCTACACCTTC | CASSLGGGDGYTF
few | TRBJ2-7 | 14 | TRBV5-1 | NA | TGCGCCAGCAGCTTGGGGACATCTAGAAACGAGCAGTACTTC | CASSLGTSRNEQYF
NA | TRBJ1-2 | 13 | TRBV5-4 | TRBD1 | TGTGCCAGCAGGGGACAGGGAGAATATGGCTACACCTTC | CASRGQGEYGYTF
NA | TRBJ1-6 | 14 | TRBV28 | NA | TGTGCCAGCAGTTTGGGGCAGAATAATTCACCCCTCCACTTT | CASSLGQNNSPLHF
few | TRBJ2-1 | 16 | TRBV5-1 | NA | TGCGCCAGCAGCTTGGCCGGGACTCAAAGCTACAATGAGCAGTTCTTC | CASSLAGTQSYNEQFF
NA | TRBJ1-2 | 15 | TRBV18 | NA | TGTGCCAGCTCACCACCAGAGGGGAGGACCTATGGCTACACCTTC | CASSPPEGRTYGYTF
NA | TRBJ1-6 | 13 | TRBV10-3 | NA | TGTGCCACCAGGGACTTCAATAATTCACCCCTCCACTTT | CATRDFNNSPLHF
NA | TRBJ2-7 | 13 | TRBV7-2 | NA | TGTGCCAGCAGCTTCAACAGGGCCTACGAGCAGTACTTC | CASSFNRAYEQYF
NA | TRBJ2-1 | 13 | TRBV15 | TRBD1 | TGTGCCACCAGCAGAGAGGACAGGGTTGGGCAGTTCTTC | CATSREDRVGQFF